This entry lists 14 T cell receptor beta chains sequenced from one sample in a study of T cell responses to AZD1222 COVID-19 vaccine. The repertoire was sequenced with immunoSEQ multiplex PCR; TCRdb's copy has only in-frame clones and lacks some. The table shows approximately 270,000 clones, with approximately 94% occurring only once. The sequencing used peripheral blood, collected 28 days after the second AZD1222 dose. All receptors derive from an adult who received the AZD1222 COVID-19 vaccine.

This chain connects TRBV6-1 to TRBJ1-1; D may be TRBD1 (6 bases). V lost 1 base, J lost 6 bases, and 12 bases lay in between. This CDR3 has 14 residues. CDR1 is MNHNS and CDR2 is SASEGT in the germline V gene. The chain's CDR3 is CASSEGYRGSEAFF. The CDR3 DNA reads TGTGCCAGCAGTGAAGGGTATAGGGGGTCTGAAGCTTTCTTT.

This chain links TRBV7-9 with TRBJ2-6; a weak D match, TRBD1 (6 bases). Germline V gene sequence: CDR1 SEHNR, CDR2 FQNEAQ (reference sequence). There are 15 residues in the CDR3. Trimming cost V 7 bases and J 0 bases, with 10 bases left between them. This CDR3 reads CASTQGFSGANVLTF. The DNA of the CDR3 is TGTGCCAGCACCCAGGGGTTCTCTGGGGCCAACGTCCTGACTTTC.

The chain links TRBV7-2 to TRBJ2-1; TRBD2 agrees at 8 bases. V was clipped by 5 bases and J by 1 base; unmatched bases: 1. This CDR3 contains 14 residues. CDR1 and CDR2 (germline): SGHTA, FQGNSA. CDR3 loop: CASSTSGSYNEQFF. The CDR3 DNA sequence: TGTGCCAGCAGCACTAGCGGATCCTACAATGAGCAGTTCTTC.

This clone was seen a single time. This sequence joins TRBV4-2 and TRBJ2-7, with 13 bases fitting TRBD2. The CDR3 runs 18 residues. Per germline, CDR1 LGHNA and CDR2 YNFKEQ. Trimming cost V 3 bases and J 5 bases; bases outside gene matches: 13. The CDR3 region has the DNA TGTGCCAGCAGCCATGCTACTAGCGGGAGGGCCGGATCCAACGAGCAGTACTTC. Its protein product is CASSHATSGRAGSNEQYF.

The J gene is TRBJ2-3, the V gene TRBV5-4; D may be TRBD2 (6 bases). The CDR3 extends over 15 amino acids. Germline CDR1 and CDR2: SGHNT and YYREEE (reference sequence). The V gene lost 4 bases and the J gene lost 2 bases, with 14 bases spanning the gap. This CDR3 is CASSAVTSATDTQYF. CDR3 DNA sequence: TGTGCCAGCAGCGCCGTGACTAGTGCCACAGATACGCAGTATTTT.

Written as DNA, the CDR3 is TGTGCCAGCAGCCCGACAGGGGGCGACACTGAAGCTTTCTTT. Translating gives CASSPTGGDTEAFF. The chain links TRBV7-3 to TRBJ1-1, with TRBD1 matching over 10 bases. With 5 bases clipped from V and 3 bases from J, the junction kept 3 bases outside the gene matches. Looked up from germline, CDR1 is SGHTA and CDR2 is FQGTGA. This CDR3 is built from 14 residues.

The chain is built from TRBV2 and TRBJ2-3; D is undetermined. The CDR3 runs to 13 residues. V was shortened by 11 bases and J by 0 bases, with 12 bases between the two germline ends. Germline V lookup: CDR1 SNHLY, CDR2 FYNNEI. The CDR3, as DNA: TGTGCCGGCTCCCAGGAAAGCACAGATACGCAGTATTTT. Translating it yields CAGSQESTDTQYF. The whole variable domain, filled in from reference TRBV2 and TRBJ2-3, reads EPEVTQTPSHQVTQMGQEVILRCVPISNHLYFYWYRQILGQKVEFLVSFYNNEISEKSEIFDDQFSVERPDGSNFTLKIRSTKLEDSAMYFCAGSQESTDTQYFGPGTRLTVL.

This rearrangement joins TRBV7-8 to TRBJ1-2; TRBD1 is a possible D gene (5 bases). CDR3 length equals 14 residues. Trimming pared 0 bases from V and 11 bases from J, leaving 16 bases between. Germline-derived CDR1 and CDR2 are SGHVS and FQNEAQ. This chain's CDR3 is CASSLAGTLVSYTF. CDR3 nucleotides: TGTGCCAGCAGCTTAGCTGGGACGCTCGTTTCGTACACCTTC.

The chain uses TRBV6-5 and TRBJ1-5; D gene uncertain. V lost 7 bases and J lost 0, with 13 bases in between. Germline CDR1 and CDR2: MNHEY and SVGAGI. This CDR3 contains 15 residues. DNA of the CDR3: TGTGCCAGCATTGGGGAACCTTATAGCAATCAGCCCCAGCATTTT. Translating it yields CASIGEPYSNQPQHF.

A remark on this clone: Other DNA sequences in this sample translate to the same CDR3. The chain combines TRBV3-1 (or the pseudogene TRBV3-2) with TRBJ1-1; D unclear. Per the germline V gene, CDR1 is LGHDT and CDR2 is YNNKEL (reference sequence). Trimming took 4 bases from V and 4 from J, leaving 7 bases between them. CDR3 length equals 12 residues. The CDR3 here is CASSPSGTEAFF. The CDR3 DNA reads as TGTGCCAGCAGCCCCTCGGGCACTGAAGCTTTCTTT.

This CDR3 is CASSWGDTNSYEQYF. CDR3 coding DNA: TGTGCCAGCAGCTGGGGGGACACAAACTCCTACGAGCAGTACTTC. This sequence joins TRBV5-5 and TRBJ2-7; D tentatively reads TRBD1 or TRBD2 (6 bases each). The V and J ends lost 3 bases and 0 bases respectively, with 13 bases between them. CDR1 is SGHKS, CDR2 YYEKEE, per germline (reference sequence). The CDR3 sequence is 15 residues long. Full variable domain (rest looked up from reference TRBV5-5 and TRBJ2-7): DAGVTQSPTHLIKTRGQQVTLRCSPISGHKSVSWYQQVLGQGPQFIFQYYEKEERGRGNFPDRFSARQFPNYSSELNVNALLLGDSALYLCASSWGDTNSYEQYFGPGTRLTVT.

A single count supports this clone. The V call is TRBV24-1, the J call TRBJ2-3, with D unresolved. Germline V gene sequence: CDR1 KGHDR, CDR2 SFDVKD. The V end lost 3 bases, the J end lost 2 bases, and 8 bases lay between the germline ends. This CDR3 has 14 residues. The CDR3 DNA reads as TGTGCCACCAGTGATAATCCTAACACAGATACGCAGTATTTT. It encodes CATSDNPNTDTQYF.

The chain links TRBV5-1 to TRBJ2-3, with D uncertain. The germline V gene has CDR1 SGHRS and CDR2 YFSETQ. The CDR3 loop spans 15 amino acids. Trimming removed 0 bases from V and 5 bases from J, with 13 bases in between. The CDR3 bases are TGCGCCAGCAGCTTGGCCCTTGCTGGGAAAGATACGCAGTATTTT. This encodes CASSLALAGKDTQYF.

The CDR3 coding sequence is TGTGCCAGCAGTTACCCCGGGACTTCGATTTACTTC. Protein product: CASSYPGTSIYF. The rearrangement joins TRBV7-9 to TRBJ2-7; possible D gene TRBD2, 6 bases. The CDR3 spans 12 residues. Trimming took 6 bases from V and 13 from J, leaving 19 bases between them. CDR1 is SEHNR and CDR2 is FQNEAQ in the germline V gene (reference sequence).